This T cell receptor (beta chain) was identified during a study of blood T cell repertoires in COVID-19. On the study more broadly: The United States, Italy and Spain supplied acute and convalescent COVID-19 samples.

Original processing methods: Estimated nucleated cell counts came from reference gene primer amplification. Here immunoSEQ multiplex PCR was the method, and the copy in TCRdb shows in-frame clones only, minus some. That table is the source of V, J and clone size, and D and trimming were worked out from the DNA. The sample has 25,000 to 30,000 clones, roughly 80% seen once; the top ten hold roughly 15%. The clonotype was recovered from a woman aged 55-69 years with acute or convalescent COVID-19. The sequenced sample was peripheral blood.

In DNA form, the CDR3 reads TGTGCCAGCAGCTTCGCCGGGGATTATGGCTACACCTTC. This gives the protein CASSFAGDYGYTF. V and J are TRBV14 and TRBJ1-2; D is unresolved. Trimming stripped 5 bases from V and 5 bases from J, with 12 bases between. CDR1 and CDR2 (germline): SGHDN, FVKESK. This CDR3 is built from 13 residues.